Each of the 28 T cell receptor beta chains below was sequenced from the same sample in a study of siplizumab effects on memory and regulatory T cells. TCRdb keeps only in-frame clones here, not all; method: immunoSEQ multiplex PCR. The profile shows over 65,000 clones, 93% of them singletons. Sequenced input: CD8+ T cells sorted from blood. The source is a human donor in good health.

The rearrangement joins TRBV27 to TRBJ2-1; 15 bases line up with TRBD2. This CDR3 has 16 amino acids. J lost 4 bases, V lost 5 bases, and 3 bases had no gene match. CDR1 and CDR2 from the germline V gene are MNHEY and SMNVEV (reference sequence). The CDR3 sequence is CASSPGLAGGYNEQFF. CDR3 nucleotides: TGTGCCAGCAGTCCCGGACTAGCGGGGGGGTACAATGAGCAGTTCTTC.

This clone was recorded only once. CDR3: CASSPGSRTDTQYF. CDR3 coding DNA: TGTGCCAGCAGCCCCGGGTCCAGGACAGATACGCAGTATTTT. This sequence joins TRBV13 and TRBJ2-3; D is unclear. Trimming stripped 5 bases from V and 3 bases from J, with 12 bases between. Germline CDR1 reads PRHDT; CDR2 reads FYEKMQ (reference sequence). CDR3 length equals 14 residues. The whole variable domain, remainder taken from reference TRBV13 and TRBJ2-3, is AAGVIQSPRHLIKEKRETATLKCYPIPRHDTVYWYQQGPGQDPQFLISFYEKMQSDKGSIPDRFSAQQFSDYHSELNMSSLELGDSALYFCASSPGSRTDTQYFGPGTRLTVL.

This clone has just one count. V usage is TRBV19 and J usage is TRBJ2-1; tentatively, D is TRBD1 (5 bases). The CDR3 contains 15 residues. V lost 8 bases to trimming and J lost 1 base, with 15 bases between them. The V gene's germline CDR1 is LNHDA and CDR2 SQIVND (reference sequence). The CDR3 region has the DNA TGTGCCAGTGGGCAGGGATTTGGGTCCTACAATGAGCAGTTCTTC. Amino acids: CASGQGFGSYNEQFF.

V usage is TRBV6-1 and J usage is TRBJ2-4; D is undetermined. This CDR3 contains 15 residues. CDR1 MNHNS and CDR2 SASEGT come from the germline V gene. V dropped 1 base and J dropped 9 bases, with 16 bases sitting between them. Written as DNA, the CDR3 is TGTGCCAGCAGTGAAGTGACAACCTTGACGAGCATTCAGTACTTC. Protein: CASSEVTTLTSIQYF.

This clone has just one count. This CDR3 is CASSPEGENTGELFF. The CDR3, as DNA: TGTGCCAGCTCACCAGAAGGCGAGAACACCGGGGAGCTGTTTTTT. The chain combines TRBV18 with TRBJ2-2; D not certain. V was clipped by 2 bases and J by 1 base, with 8 bases between them. Per the germline V gene, CDR1 is KGHSH and CDR2 is LQKENI. The CDR3 is 15 amino acids. The full variable domain, rest sourced from reference TRBV18 and TRBJ2-2, is NAGVMQNPRHLVRRRGQEARLRCSPMKGHSHVYWYRQLPEEGLKFMVYLQKENIIDESGMPKERFSAEFPKEGPSILRIQQVVRGDSAAYFCASSPEGENTGELFFGEGSRLTVL.

The V and J genes are TRBV6-5 and TRBJ1-1; TRBD1 agrees at 10 bases. Germline V CDR1 and CDR2: MNHEY, SVGAGI. The CDR3 consists of 16 residues. The ends lost 0 bases at V and 1 base at J; junction bases unmatched: 2. The CDR3 DNA follows: TGTGCCAGCAGTTACTCGGGACAGGGGCAGAACACTGAAGCTTTCTTT. Its translation: CASSYSGQGQNTEAFF.

Notes on this clone: The junction departs from germline at one end; a sequencing error may be responsible. The chain links TRBV30 to TRBJ1-2, with D perhaps TRBD1 (6 bases). The CDR3 sequence is 9 residues long. Germline V lookup: CDR1 GTSNPN, CDR2 SVGIG (reference sequence). The DNA for the CDR3 is TGTGCCTGGACAGGGGCTAACGACTTC. Protein sequence: CAWTGANDF.

The genes are TRBV27 and TRBJ1-5, with D tentatively TRBD1 (6 bases). Between the trimmed V and J ends, which lost 2 bases and 5 bases, there was a span of 10 bases. The germline V gene encodes CDR1 MNHEY and CDR2 SMNVEV (reference sequence). The length of the CDR3 is 14 residues. CDR3 nucleotides: TGTGCCAGCAGTTTACGGACAGCTTATCAGCCCCAGCATTTT. This encodes CASSLRTAYQPQHF.

This chain uses TRBV19 with TRBJ2-1; TRBD1 aligns across 9 bases. Germline values: CDR1 LNHDA, CDR2 SQIVND (reference sequence). The CDR3 has 16 residues. The V segment lost 2 bases and the J segment 9 bases; nucleotides outside the gene matches: 11. The CDR3 reads CASSIIPGQGGGEQFF. The CDR3 coding sequence is TGTGCCAGTAGTATAATCCCGGGACAGGGAGGAGGTGAGCAGTTCTTC.

The J gene is TRBJ2-2, the V gene TRBV10-3, with D hard to call. V lost 7 bases and J lost 3, with 6 bases in between. The CDR3 consists of 12 residues. CDR1 and CDR2 (germline): ENHRY, SYGVKD. Here the CDR3 reads CAIKKDTGELFF. CDR3 DNA sequence: TGTGCCATCAAAAAAGACACCGGGGAGCTGTTTTTT.

V usage is TRBV28 and J usage is TRBJ2-1; 16 bases are shared with TRBD2. Germline V gives CDR1 MDHEN, CDR2 SYDVKM. The J segment lost 5 bases and the V segment lost 5 bases, leaving 9 bases of the junction unmatched. This CDR3 spans 18 amino acids. The CDR3 is CASSPWGLAGGQNNEQFF. CDR3 in DNA: TGTGCCAGCAGTCCATGGGGACTAGCGGGGGGGCAAAACAATGAGCAGTTCTTC.

In DNA form, the CDR3 reads TGCAGCGTTCGCGGACAGGAGGACCTTTATGGCTACACCTTC. Its translation is CSVRGQEDLYGYTF. This chain joins TRBV29-1 and TRBJ1-2, with TRBD1 identical over 7 bases. V lost 5 bases, J lost 5 bases, and 11 bases stayed unmatched. The CDR3 spans 14 residues. From germline, CDR1 is SQVTM and CDR2 ANQGSEA. Variable domain in full (rest from reference TRBV29-1 and TRBJ1-2): SAVISQKPSRDICQRGTSLTIQCQVDSQVTMMFWYRQQPGQSLTLIATANQGSEATYESGFVIDKFPISRPNLTFSTLTVSNMSPEDSSIYLCSVRGQEDLYGYTFGSGTRLTVV.

The V gene is TRBV29-1, the J gene TRBJ1-2; a weak D match, TRBD1 (6 bases). CDR1 and CDR2 from the germline V gene are SQVTM and ANQGSEA. The CDR3 loop spans 12 amino acids. Trimming left V 3 bases short and J 5 bases short, with 10 bases between. The CDR3 DNA reads TGCAGCGTTGAGGCAGGGGCGTATGGCTACACCTTC. This gives the protein CSVEAGAYGYTF.

CDR3 in amino acids: CASSLGGPMNTEAFF. For the CDR3, the DNA is TGTGCCAGCAGCCTAGGGGGACCTATGAACACTGAAGCTTTCTTT. The chain recombines TRBV27 with TRBJ1-1, with D possibly being TRBD1 (6 bases). Germline V CDR1 and CDR2: MNHEY, SMNVEV (reference sequence). V was trimmed by 6 bases and J by 0 bases, leaving 14 bases between them. The CDR3 spans 15 residues.

The CDR3 region is CASSLGQGTSGEAFF. The CDR3 DNA reads as TGCGCCAGCAGCCTGGGACAGGGGACGAGTGGTGAAGCTTTCTTT. V and J are TRBV5-1 and TRBJ1-1; 10 bases match TRBD1. CDR1 is SGHRS and CDR2 is YFSETQ in the germline V gene. The CDR3 runs 15 residues. The trim removed 4 bases at V and 7 bases at J, leaving 10 bases unmatched. The whole variable domain, remainder taken from reference TRBV5-1 and TRBJ1-1, is KAGVTQTPRYLIKTRGQQVTLSCSPISGHRSVSWYQQTPGQGLQFLFEYFSETQRNKGNFPGRFSGRQFSNSRSEMNVSTLELGDSALYLCASSLGQGTSGEAFFGQGTRLTVV.

The gene calls are TRBV5-1 and TRBJ2-1; 9 bases are shared with TRBD2. The CDR3 length is 15 residues. The V and J ends lost 2 bases and 5 bases, in that order; junction bases with no gene match: 5. CDR1 is SGHRS and CDR2 is YFSETQ in the germline V gene. The CDR3 DNA is TGCGCCAGCAGCTTTAGCGGGGGCACTCACAATGAGCAGTTCTTC. Encoded protein: CASSFSGGTHNEQFF.

The chain uses TRBV2 and TRBJ1-1, with D uncertain. CDR3 length equals 14 residues. CDR1 is SNHLY and CDR2 is FYNNEI in the germline V gene. V lost 6 bases to trimming and J lost 5 bases, with 16 bases between them. CDR3 nucleotides: TGTGCCAGCAGCCCCGGACTGATGCTTACTGAAGCTTTCTTT. Translation gives CASSPGLMLTEAFF.

This clone has a single count. The chain carries TRBV27 and TRBJ2-7; D is undetermined. The CDR3 consists of 13 residues. Trimming stripped 3 bases from V and 2 bases from J, with 8 bases between. Per germline, CDR1 MNHEY and CDR2 SMNVEV (reference sequence). CDR3: CASSFSSTYEQYF. CDR3 sequence (DNA): TGTGCCAGCAGTTTTAGTTCGACCTACGAGCAGTACTTC.

The genes are TRBV10-2 and TRBJ2-5; 8 nucleotides align to TRBD1. CDR3 size: 15 residues. CDR1 is WSHSY and CDR2 is SAAADI in the germline V gene. J was trimmed by 5 bases and V by 6 bases; bases with no gene match: 11. CDR3 nucleotide sequence: TGCGCCAGCAGCGACCCAGGGGGCGCATGGGAGACCCAGTACTTC. Its translation: CASSDPGGAWETQYF.

This chain uses TRBV5-1 with TRBJ2-7; D is ambiguous. Germline values: CDR1 SGHRS, CDR2 YFSETQ. Trimming cost V 2 bases and J 6 bases, with 12 bases left between them. The CDR3 is 13 amino acids. The CDR3 here is CASSFMDVGEQYF. The CDR3 bases are TGCGCCAGCAGCTTCATGGACGTCGGCGAGCAGTACTTC. Together with reference TRBV5-1 and TRBJ2-7, the CDR3 gives the full variable domain: KAGVTQTPRYLIKTRGQQVTLSCSPISGHRSVSWYQQTPGQGLQFLFEYFSETQRNKGNFPGRFSGRQFSNSRSEMNVSTLELGDSALYLCASSFMDVGEQYFGPGTRLTVT.

This rearrangement joins TRBV7-2 to TRBJ1-2; no clear D. V gave up 1 base and J gave up 8 bases, with 20 bases separating them. The CDR3 totals 16 residues. Germline assignment: CDR1 SGHTA and CDR2 FQGNSA. The CDR3 is CASSLDIGTALWGYTF. The CDR3 region has the DNA TGTGCCAGCAGCTTAGATATAGGCACGGCCCTTTGGGGCTACACCTTC.

V is TRBV6-1 and J is TRBJ2-7; no clear D. V was trimmed by 6 bases and J by 3 bases, leaving 21 bases between them. This CDR3 spans 16 amino acids. Germline CDR1 and CDR2: MNHNS and SASEGT. This chain's CDR3 is CASRESTADLYYEQYF. The CDR3 DNA sequence: TGTGCCAGCAGGGAATCCACGGCGGACCTTTACTACGAGCAGTACTTC.

V is TRBV9 and J is TRBJ2-7, with TRBD1 identical over 8 bases. CDR3 length equals 12 residues. J was trimmed by 4 bases and V by 3 bases; bases with no gene match: 0. Germline assignment: CDR1 SGDLS and CDR2 YYNGEE. The CDR3 DNA is TGTGCCAGCAGCGGACAGGGGTACGAGCAGTACTTC. Its translation is CASSGQGYEQYF.

This clone was observed a handful of times. This chain joins TRBV21-1 and TRBJ1-4; the table's D call of TRBD1 was not tested on the DNA. TRBV21-1 is tagged as a pseudogene. This CDR3 comprises 16 residues. CDR3 in DNA: TGTGCCAGCAGCGGCCGGACAGGGACTTTTAGGGAAAAACTGTTTTTT. It specifies CASSGRTGTFREKLFF.

The rearrangement joins TRBV19 to TRBJ1-2, with D possibly being TRBD1 (6 bases). Germline CDR1 and CDR2: LNHDA and SQIVND (reference sequence). This CDR3 comprises 15 residues. With 7 bases removed from V and 0 bases from J, the gap between germline ends came to 15 bases. The CDR3 DNA reads TGTGCCAGTACCGTGGGACATTTTTCTAACTATGGCTACACCTTC. Protein: CASTVGHFSNYGYTF.

The V and J genes are TRBV4-3 and TRBJ2-6; TRBD2 is a possible D gene (6 bases). The V and J ends lost 0 bases and 0 bases respectively, with 21 bases between them. Germline values: CDR1 LGHNA, CDR2 YSLEER. The CDR3 covers 21 residues. In nucleotides, the CDR3 is TGCGCCAGCAGCCAAGAATGGGGCGGGACCGATATTACCTCTGGGGCCAACGTCCTGACTTTC. It encodes CASSQEWGGTDITSGANVLTF.

The chain carries TRBV19 and TRBJ1-1; D possibly corresponds to TRBD1 (5 bases). Trimming removed 6 bases at V and 3 bases at J, with 17 bases between. Germline V gives CDR1 LNHDA, CDR2 SQIVND (reference sequence). This CDR3 has 15 residues. This CDR3 reads CASRMGTRGDTEAFF. DNA for the CDR3: TGTGCCAGTAGGATGGGGACCCGAGGGGACACTGAAGCTTTCTTT.

The CDR3 spells CASSLTTTETQYF. The CDR3 bases are TGTGCCAGCAGCTTAACGACAACTGAGACCCAGTACTTC. The gene calls are TRBV7-3 and TRBJ2-5; D call uncertain. The CDR3 spans 13 residues. V lost 0 bases, J lost 5 bases, and 7 bases lay in between. Germline CDR1 and CDR2: SGHTA and FQGTGA.